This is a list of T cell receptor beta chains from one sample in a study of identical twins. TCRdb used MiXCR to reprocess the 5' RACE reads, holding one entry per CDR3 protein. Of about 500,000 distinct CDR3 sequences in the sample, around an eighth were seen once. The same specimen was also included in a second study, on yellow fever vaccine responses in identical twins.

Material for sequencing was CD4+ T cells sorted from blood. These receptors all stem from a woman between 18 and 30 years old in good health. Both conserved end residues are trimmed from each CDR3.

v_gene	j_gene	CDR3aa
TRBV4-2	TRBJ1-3	ASSQDLGPGNTIY
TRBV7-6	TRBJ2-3	ASSPDLGGNTDTQY
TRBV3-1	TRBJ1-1	ASSQEFSEAF
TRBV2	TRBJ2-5	ASSEAGADQETQY
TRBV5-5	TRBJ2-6	ASSLEGTHSGANVLT
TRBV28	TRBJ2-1	ASSVTGRSSYNEQF
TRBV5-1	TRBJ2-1	ASVPLAGNNEQF
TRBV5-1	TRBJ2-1	ASKGLAGVEQF
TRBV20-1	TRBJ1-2	SARDPGNQNYGYT
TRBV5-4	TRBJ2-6	ASSLSGDGANVLT
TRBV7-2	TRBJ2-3	ASSLQTSSTDTQY
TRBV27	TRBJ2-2	ASSLVYYPTGELF
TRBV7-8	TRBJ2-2	ASSLTGGTGELF
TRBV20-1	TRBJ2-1	SAPGQGNNEQF
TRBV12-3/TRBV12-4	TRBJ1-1	ASSLQGAQTEAF
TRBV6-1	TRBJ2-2	ATYPGPMAGELF
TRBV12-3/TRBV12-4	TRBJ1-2	ASSLGQGWGIA
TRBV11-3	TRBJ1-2	ASSLTFPRGLGYT
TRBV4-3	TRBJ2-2	ASSRDRGGSNTGELF
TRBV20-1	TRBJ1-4	SALPLSRGGEKLF
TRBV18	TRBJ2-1	ASPRGGGNNEQF
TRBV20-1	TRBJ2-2	SAHGGAMAGELF
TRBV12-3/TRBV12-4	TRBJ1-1	ASSPQAVNTEAF
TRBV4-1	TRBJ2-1	ASSQVSELAGGLF
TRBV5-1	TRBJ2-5	ASSLGILQETQY
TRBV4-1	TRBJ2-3	ASSHPTSGTTDTQY
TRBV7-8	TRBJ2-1	ASSLAGLAGVVNEQF
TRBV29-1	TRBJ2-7	SVELPEAGYEQY
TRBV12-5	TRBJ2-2	ASGLMTGGISDTGELF
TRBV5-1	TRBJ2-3	ASSGSSTDTQY
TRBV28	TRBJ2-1	ASSFNSGYNEQF
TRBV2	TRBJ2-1	ASNGLGPSGEQF
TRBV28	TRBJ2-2	ASSPFQGDTGELF
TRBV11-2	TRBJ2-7	ASSLEKGMFYEQY
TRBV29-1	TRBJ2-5	SVGTGGLETQY
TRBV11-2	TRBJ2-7	ASSDVTGPLYEQY
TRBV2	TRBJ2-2	ASSEDLLINTGELF
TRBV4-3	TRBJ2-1	ASSQGLAGGIEQF
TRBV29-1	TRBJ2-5	SCQEWETQY
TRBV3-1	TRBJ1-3	ASSQGTIRNTIY
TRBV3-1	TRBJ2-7	ASSQDMVGPWEQY